This record covers a single T cell receptor beta chain. Its antigen is undetermined. The sample originates from a study of memory B cells and T cells in multiple sclerosis. V was shortened by 0 bases and J by 3 bases, with 13 bases between the two germline ends. The CDR3 has 16 amino acids. Germline CDR1 MGHRA, CDR2 YSYEKL. The data were produced by immunoSEQ multiplex PCR, yet TCRdb's version contains in-frame clones alone and is incomplete. Here the sample spans 32,000 or so clones, around 86% being singletons. Study-wide points: Clone-set sizes differed between compartments, so shared clonotype counts needed normalization.

Stimulus-free culture yielded autoproliferating CFSE-dim and non-proliferating CFSE-high T cells, each sequenced separately. Replicate wells were pooled after six to eight days of stimulus-free culture of around 54 million CFSE-labeled PBMCs. Without exogenous stimuli, around 0.49 uM CFSE-labeled PBMCs were cultured serum-free. Source material: PBMCs from blood kept in culture. The clonotype originates from a human donor with multiple sclerosis. The J gene is TRBJ2-3, the V gene TRBV4-1; the D call may be TRBD1 or TRBD2 (5 bases each). The DNA for the CDR3 is TGCGCCAGCAGCCAAGATGTTGGGGGAAGTACAGATACGCAGTATTTT. It yields the protein CASSQDVGGSTDTQYF.